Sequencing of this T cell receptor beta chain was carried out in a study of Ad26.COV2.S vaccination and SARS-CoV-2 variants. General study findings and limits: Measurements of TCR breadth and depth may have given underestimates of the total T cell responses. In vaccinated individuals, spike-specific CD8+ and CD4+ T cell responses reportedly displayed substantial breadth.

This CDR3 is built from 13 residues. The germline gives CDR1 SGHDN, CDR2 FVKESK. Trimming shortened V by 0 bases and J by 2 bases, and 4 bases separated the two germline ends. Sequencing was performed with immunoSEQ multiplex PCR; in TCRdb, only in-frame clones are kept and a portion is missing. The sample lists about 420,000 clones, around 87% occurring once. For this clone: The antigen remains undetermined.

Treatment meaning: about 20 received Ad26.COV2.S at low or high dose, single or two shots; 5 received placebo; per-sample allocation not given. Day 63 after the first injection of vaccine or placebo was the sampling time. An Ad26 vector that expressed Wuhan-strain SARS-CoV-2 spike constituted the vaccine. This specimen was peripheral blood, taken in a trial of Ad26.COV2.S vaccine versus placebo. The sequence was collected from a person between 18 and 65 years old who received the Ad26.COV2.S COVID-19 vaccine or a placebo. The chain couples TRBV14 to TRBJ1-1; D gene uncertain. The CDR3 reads CASSQDLNTEAFF. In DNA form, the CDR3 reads TGTGCCAGCAGCCAAGATCTAAACACTGAAGCTTTCTTT.